A single sample gave rise to the 21 T cell receptor beta chains below, sequenced in a study of human T cells and chemical hapten exposure (dated by TCRdb to the early 2020s). Receptors were amplified or captured by RACE. Sequencing used a NextSeq 500. TCRdb's own reprocessing of the public reads used fastp at Q25 and MiXCR and kept productive beta chains. Records with the same CDR3 protein are collapsed into one entry carrying the most frequent genes and DNA. A total of 80,000 or so distinct CDR3 sequences appear in this sample, around 10% of them only once. The ten largest clonotypes hold around 4.5% of the sample. In light of the paper, this sample's time point label describes: patch test 1, 2 weeks after DPC sensitization. The treatment or condition label for this specimen denotes: therapeutic diphenylcyclopropenone sensitization with weekly scalp DPC. Sequencing used whole blood, obtained in connection with sensitization to the hapten diphenylcyclopropenone (DPC). The receptors here all came from a woman between 50 and 59 years old with alopecia areata. Some clones in this sample may be carry-over from other donors' samples.

A few counts support this clonotype. The V call is TRBV5-1, the J call TRBJ2-1; TRBD1 is a possible D gene (6 bases). The CDR3 runs 13 residues. Trimming took 5 bases from V and 7 from J, leaving 13 bases between them. CDR1 and CDR2 (germline): SGHRS, YFSETQ. The CDR3 is CASSSGQRNEQFF. As DNA, the CDR3 is TGCGCCAGCAGTTCGGGACAACGGAATGAGCAGTTCTTC.

This clonotype has more than one count but fewer than ten. V gene TRBV7-6 combines with J gene TRBJ2-2; tentative D call: TRBD2 (6 bases). CDR1 is SGHVS, CDR2 FNYEAQ, per germline. With 10 bases removed from V and 4 bases from J, the gap between germline ends came to 25 bases. This CDR3 is built from 17 residues. The CDR3, as DNA: TGTGCCACGCAACGCGGGACCGACGAAGAGTTCACCGGGGAGCTGTTTTTT. Protein sequence: CATQRGTDEEFTGELFF.

As for this clonotype: The conserved phenylalanine or tryptophan normally closing the CDR3 is absent here, so this likely arose from a read error. The chain recombines TRBV10-3 with TRBJ1-1, with D perhaps matching TRBD1 (5 bases). Germline loops: CDR1 ENHRY, CDR2 SYGVKD. Trimming removed 6 bases from V and 5 bases from J, with 13 bases in between. This CDR3 region has 13 residues. CDR3 region: CAIRGEGRTEAFL. CDR3 bases: TGTGCCATCAGGGGGGAAGGAAGAACTGAAGCTTTCTTA.

The chain links TRBV20-1 to TRBJ1-5, with D unclear. Germline-derived CDR1 and CDR2 are DFQATT and SNEGSKA (reference sequence). V lost 6 bases to trimming and J lost 7 bases, with 13 bases between them. The CDR3 runs 12 residues. The chain's CDR3 is CSALGLRQPQHF. The CDR3 DNA is TGCAGTGCCCTGGGATTAAGACAGCCCCAGCATTTT.

This chain connects TRBV28 to TRBJ2-7, with D perhaps TRBD1 (6 bases). The V end lost 9 bases, the J end lost 1 base, and 16 bases lay between the germline ends. The CDR3 is made up of 14 amino acids. Per germline, CDR1 MDHEN and CDR2 SYDVKM. CDR3 coding DNA: TGTGCCAGTTCAGACCCTGGACAGTCCTACGAGCAGTACTTC. Protein sequence: CASSDPGQSYEQYF.

This clonotype was found many times. The rearrangement uses TRBV12-2 and TRBJ1-5. TRBV12-2 has pseudogene status. CDR3 length: 17 residues. The CDR3 loop reads CASRLEAGSLSNQPQHF. The CDR3 bases are TGTGCAAGTCGCTTAGAAGCGGGCTCCCTCAGCAATCAGCCCCAGCATTTT.

This clonotype was seen at least ten times. The V call is TRBV30, the J call TRBJ2-7; a weak D match, TRBD1 (6 bases). CDR3 length: 15 residues. Trimming removed 1 base from V and 7 bases from J, with 20 bases in between. Per germline, CDR1 GTSNPN and CDR2 SVGIG (reference sequence). CDR3 DNA sequence: TGTGCCTGGAGTGCCATTTACAGCCAGGGGACGGAGCAGTACTTC. Translating it yields CAWSAIYSQGTEQYF.

A word on this clonotype: A much larger clone lies a single base off, so this may be a read error. CDR3 bases: TGTGCCAGCAGCCCCGGTGTAGGGGCAGGTCAGCCCCTGCATTTT. Protein: CASSPGVGAGQPLHF. The chain couples TRBV9 to TRBJ1-5; D is possibly TRBD1 (5 bases). This CDR3 contains 15 residues. CDR1 SGDLS and CDR2 YYNGEE come from the germline V gene.

This clonotype was detected many times. This chain connects TRBV6-6 to TRBJ1-3; 10 bases align to TRBD1. This CDR3 is built from 16 residues. The J segment lost 0 bases and the V segment lost 8 bases, leaving 7 bases of the junction unmatched. Germline V gene sequence: CDR1 MNHNY, CDR2 SVGAGI (reference sequence). The CDR3 sequence: CASRDRGRLSGNTIYF. CDR3 sequence (DNA): TGTGCCAGCCGAGACAGGGGGCGCCTCTCTGGAAACACCATATATTTT.

Note on this clonotype: A read error is possible here, since a much larger clone lies one base away. This chain uses TRBV29-1 with TRBJ2-5, with no clear D. The CDR3 consists of 10 residues. Germline V gene data show CDR1 as SQVTM and CDR2 as ANQGSEA. The V end lost 7 bases, the J end lost 5 bases, and 8 bases lay between the germline ends. CDR3 bases: TGCAGCGGGGTTCGGGAGACCCAGTACTTC. It translates to CSGVRETQYF.

This clonotype has only a few counts. This rearrangement joins TRBV11-2 to TRBJ2-5; D remains unclear. Germline CDR1 SGHAT, CDR2 FQNNGV. Trimming took off 3 bases at V and 1 base at J, with 12 bases between the two ends. The CDR3 is 15 amino acids. The CDR3 spells CASSFKTQPQETQYF. The CDR3 DNA sequence: TGTGCCAGCAGCTTTAAGACGCAGCCCCAAGAGACCCAGTACTTC.

CDR3 coding DNA: TGTGCCAGCAGTCCGGGGAGGGATGAGCAGTTCTTC. This gives the protein CASSPGRDEQFF. The V call is TRBV7-6, the J call TRBJ2-1; 7 bases fit TRBD2. The CDR3 runs 12 residues. With V trimmed by 6 bases and J by 8 bases, 4 bases remained unmatched. Germline CDR1 SGHVS, CDR2 FNYEAQ.

At least ten counts were recorded for this clonotype. The chain uses TRBV12-3 or TRBV12-4 and TRBJ1-5, with 9 bases fitting TRBD1. CDR3 length: 15 amino acids. V shed 5 bases and J 3 bases; nucleotides not matched to a gene: 5. As DNA, the CDR3 is TGTGCCAGCAGTGATGGGACAGGGAACAATCAGCCCCAGCATTTT. As protein: CASSDGTGNNQPQHF.

This clonotype was counted between two and nine times. The V gene is TRBV20-1, the J gene TRBJ1-5; no clear D gene. V was pared by 3 bases and J by 5 bases, with 14 bases between. The CDR3 is made up of 14 amino acids. Germline CDR1 and CDR2: DFQATT and SNEGSKA (reference sequence). CDR3 DNA: TGCAGTGCTAGTACCTGGGCATTGGATCAGCCCCAGCATTTT. This codes for CSASTWALDQPQHF.

This clonotype came up many times. J is TRBJ1-5 and V is TRBV7-8; no clear D. Per germline, CDR1 SGHVS and CDR2 FQNEAQ. This CDR3 region has 14 residues. The V gene lost 3 bases and the J gene lost 0 bases, with 6 bases spanning the gap. The CDR3 loop is CASSLGYSNQPQHF. The CDR3 coding sequence is TGTGCCAGCAGCTTGGGGTATAGCAATCAGCCCCAGCATTTT.

The rearrangement joins TRBV7-2 to TRBJ2-7, with D perhaps TRBD2 (5 bases). Trimming took off 8 bases at V and 6 bases at J, with 20 bases between the two ends. The CDR3 totals 14 residues. The germline CDR1 and CDR2 sequences are SGHTA and FQGNSA. DNA of the CDR3: TGTGCCAGCTCGCCGGGATCCCCCCTGGGCGAGCAGTACTTC. Translated: CASSPGSPLGEQYF.

In its sample, this clonotype was seen many times. This chain uses TRBV10-2 with TRBJ2-3; 8 nucleotides agree with TRBD1. Germline assignment: CDR1 WSHSY and CDR2 SAAADI. This CDR3 comprises 15 residues. The J segment lost 1 base and the V segment lost 6 bases, leaving 6 bases of the junction unmatched. CDR3 coding DNA: TGCGCCAGCAGGGATCAGGGGGCTGGCACAGATACGCAGTATTTT. This codes for CASRDQGAGTDTQYF.

The chain carries TRBV28 and TRBJ1-2; D remains ambiguous. Germline-derived CDR1 and CDR2 are MDHEN and SYDVKM. This CDR3 has 13 residues. The V end lost 3 bases, the J end lost 2 bases, and 7 bases lay between the germline ends. CDR3 in amino acids: CASSFRNNYGYTF. The DNA for the CDR3 is TGTGCCAGCAGTTTCCGGAACAACTATGGCTACACCTTC.

This clonotype was picked up a small number of times. One end of the junction is discordant with germline, which a read error may explain. The chain is built from TRBV20-1 and TRBJ1-2, with D unresolved. This CDR3 has 10 amino acids. Germline V gene lookup returns CDR1 DFQATT and CDR2 SNEGSKA (reference sequence). CDR3 coding DNA: TGCAGTACTAGGAGAAATGGCTACACCTTC. This encodes CSTRRNGYTF.

The chain carries TRBV7-2 and TRBJ2-1, with TRBD1 identical over 10 bases. The CDR3 is 17 residues long. The junction had 9 bases not matched to a gene; V was cut back by 2 bases and J by 5 bases. Germline CDR1 is SGHTA and CDR2 is FQGNSA. CDR3: CASSLKGPGQGNNEQFF. CDR3 nucleotide sequence: TGTGCCAGCAGCTTAAAGGGTCCGGGACAGGGGAACAATGAGCAGTTCTTC.

The table lists this clonotype with a few counts. The CDR3 reads CSAYGLAGGGELFF. The CDR3 nucleotides are TGCAGTGCCTACGGACTAGCGGGAGGCGGGGAGCTGTTTTTT. V and J are TRBV20-1 and TRBJ2-2; 14 positions match TRBD2. The V segment lost 6 bases and the J segment 7 bases; nucleotides outside the gene matches: 4. This CDR3 contains 14 residues. Looked up from germline, CDR1 is DFQATT and CDR2 is SNEGSKA (reference sequence).